Following are 31 T cell receptor beta chains from one sample sequenced in a study of T cells in Graves' hyperthyroidism and ophthalmopathy. From RNA transcripts, TCR beta CDR3 regions were amplified. HTBI primers were used for first-round RT-PCR of the TCR CDR3. Each CDR3 protein is one row after TCRdb ran MiXCR on the multiplex PCR reads. The data hold nearly 600,000 distinct CDR3 sequences, with around 14% observed a single time. Sequencing was performed on blood. These receptor sequences come from a woman younger than 30 with Graves' ophthalmopathy.

In its sample, this clonotype was seen many times. The chain employs TRBV9 and TRBJ2-7, with D maybe TRBD2 (5 bases). CDR1 is SGDLS, CDR2 YYNGEE, per germline. There are 14 residues in the CDR3. The V end was cut by 4 bases, the J end by 0 bases, with 11 bases between. The CDR3 reads CASSILGSSYEQYF. CDR3 sequence (DNA): TGTGCCAGCAGCATACTAGGGAGCTCCTACGAGCAGTACTTC.

In the case of this clonotype: Given a much more abundant clone one base away, this may be a read error. The chain couples TRBV7-9 to TRBJ2-7, with TRBD2 matching 14 bases. This CDR3 has 18 residues. The germline V gene has CDR1 SEHNR and CDR2 FQNEAQ (reference sequence). This CDR3 is CASSQAIPRLAGGNERYF. In nucleotides, the CDR3 is TGCGCCAGCAGCCAAGCTATCCCCCGACTAGCGGGAGGGAACGAGCGGTACTTC. Variable domain in full (rest from reference TRBV7-9 and TRBJ2-7): DTGVSQNPRHKITKRGQNVTFRCDPISEHNRLYWYRQTLGQGPEFLTYFQNEAQLEKSRLLSDRFSAERPKGSFSTLEIQRTEQGDSAMYLCASSQAIPRLAGGNERYFGPGTRLTVT.

The chain uses TRBV5-1 and TRBJ2-1, with TRBD2 as a possible D gene (7 bases). The length of the CDR3 is 14 residues. V was trimmed by 8 bases and J by 6 bases, leaving 18 bases between them. The germline CDR1 and CDR2 sequences are SGHRS and YFSETQ. This CDR3 is CARRDGGLSNEQFF. The CDR3 DNA sequence: TGCGCCAGGCGGGACGGGGGGCTCTCCAATGAGCAGTTCTTC.

This clonotype appeared many times. The V call is TRBV28, the J call TRBJ2-5, with 8 bases matching TRBD1. The ends lost 2 bases at V and 5 bases at J; junction bases unmatched: 13. The CDR3 runs to 17 residues. Germline V gives CDR1 MDHEN, CDR2 SYDVKM. CDR3 in DNA: TGTGCCAGCAGTTTACCCGGGACAGGCGTGTACGACGAGACCCAGTACTTC. Amino acid sequence: CASSLPGTGVYDETQYF.

In this sample, this clonotype turned up many times. The rearrangement links TRBV27 to TRBJ2-1; 7 bases line up with TRBD2. The CDR3 covers 17 residues. Trimming cost V 2 bases and J 0 bases; bases outside gene matches: 7. Germline values: CDR1 MNHEY, CDR2 SMNVEV (reference sequence). The CDR3 loop reads CASSLGSGFSSYNEQFF. For the CDR3, the DNA is TGTGCCAGCAGTTTAGGTAGCGGGTTTAGCTCCTACAATGAGCAGTTCTTC.

V is TRBV28 and J is TRBJ2-3; D might be TRBD1 or TRBD2, each matching 6 bases. V dropped 3 bases and J dropped 2 bases, with 12 bases sitting between them. Germline V gene data show CDR1 as MDHEN and CDR2 as SYDVKM. The CDR3 runs 15 residues. This CDR3 is CASSLSGDFTDTQYF. As DNA, the CDR3 is TGTGCCAGCAGTTTGTCAGGGGACTTCACAGATACGCAGTATTTT.

This clonotype was detected a few times. V and J are TRBV9 and TRBJ2-2; possibly TRBD2 for D (7 bases). This CDR3 comprises 14 residues. CDR1 SGDLS and CDR2 YYNGEE come from the germline V gene. Trimming removed 3 bases at V and 13 bases at J, with 19 bases between. CDR3 residues: CASSAGGPEKRLFF. The CDR3 nucleotides are TGTGCCAGCAGCGCCGGGGGGCCGGAGAAAAGGCTGTTTTTT.

Turning to this clonotype: A much larger clone lies one base from this, so it may be a read error. The genes are TRBV12-3 or TRBV12-4 and TRBJ1-4, with D uncertain. The germline V and J ends were trimmed by 3 bases and 6 bases, with 2 bases remaining between them. The CDR3 covers 11 residues. The CDR3 protein is CASSFHEKLFF. The CDR3 coding sequence is TGTGCCAGCAGTTTTCATGAAAAACTGTTTTTT.

CDR3 sequence (DNA): TGTGCCAGCAACTGGGCGCGAGGATCCGAGCAGTACTTC. Amino acid sequence: CASNWARGSEQYF. V usage is TRBV6-1 and J usage is TRBJ2-7, with unresolved D. This CDR3 contains 13 residues. Trimming removed 7 bases from V and 6 bases from J, with 16 bases in between. Germline CDR1 reads MNHNS; CDR2 reads SASEGT.

This clonotype was seen at least ten times. This rearrangement joins TRBV6-6 to TRBJ1-1; D not certain. Germline loops: CDR1 MNHNY, CDR2 SVGAGI (reference sequence). This CDR3 has 17 amino acids. V gave up 0 bases and J gave up 0 bases, with 14 bases separating them. The CDR3 sequence: CASSYSLRQAMNTEAFF. The CDR3 coding sequence is TGTGCCAGCAGTTACTCCCTGAGGCAGGCGATGAACACTGAAGCTTTCTTT.

The chain has TRBV7-9 and TRBJ1-2; D is uncertain. Trimming took 6 bases from V and 8 from J, leaving 7 bases between them. The CDR3 has 10 residues. Germline V gene lookup returns CDR1 SEHNR and CDR2 FQNEAQ (reference sequence). CDR3: CASSGEGYTF. Written as DNA, the CDR3 is TGTGCCAGCAGTGGTGAGGGCTACACCTTC.

The V call is TRBV2, the J call TRBJ2-3; tentative D call: TRBD1 (5 bases). Trimming took off 6 bases at V and 2 bases at J, with 9 bases between the two ends. Germline CDR1 reads SNHLY; CDR2 reads FYNNEI. The CDR3 contains 13 residues. The DNA of the CDR3 is TGTGCCAGCAGGCAGGGCCCCACAGATACGCAGTATTTT. It translates to CASRQGPTDTQYF. Filled out from reference TRBV2 and TRBJ2-3, the complete variable domain reads EPEVTQTPSHQVTQMGQEVILRCVPISNHLYFYWYRQILGQKVEFLVSFYNNEISEKSEIFDDQFSVERPDGSNFTLKIRSTKLEDSAMYFCASRQGPTDTQYFGPGTRLTVL.

Worth noting for this clonotype: It may be a read error: a sequence one base away is much more abundant. A read error is likely, as this CDR3 ends without the conserved phenylalanine or tryptophan. J is TRBJ1-1 and V is TRBV2, with no clear D. Per germline, CDR1 SNHLY and CDR2 FYNNEI. This CDR3 has 12 residues. Trimming removed 6 bases from V and 3 bases from J, with 8 bases in between. The CDR3 reads CASRFWDTEAFL. CDR3 in DNA: TGTGCCAGCAGATTCTGGGACACTGAAGCTTTCCTT.

In this sample, this clonotype turned up many times. The chain recombines TRBV12-3 or TRBV12-4 with TRBJ1-6; D is possibly TRBD1 (5 bases). This CDR3 contains 16 residues. Trimming stripped 7 bases from V and 1 base from J, with 14 bases between. CDR3 nucleotides: TGTGCCAGCAACCGGGGGGTCTGGTCCTATAATTCACCCCTCCACTTT. Its translation: CASNRGVWSYNSPLHF.

This clonotype came up many times. V and J are TRBV20-1 and TRBJ2-7; 7 bases line up with TRBD1. The CDR3 is 13 amino acids. CDR1 is DFQATT and CDR2 is SNEGSKA in the germline V gene (reference sequence). V lost 2 bases and J lost 2; bases outside the gene matches: 3. CDR3: CSARNRGTYEQYF. CDR3 coding DNA: TGCAGTGCTAGAAACAGGGGAACCTACGAGCAGTACTTC.

At least ten counts were recorded for this clonotype. The chain carries TRBV3-1 and TRBJ2-3; 13 bases align to TRBD2. This CDR3 has 20 residues. Unmatched junction bases numbered 19, after V lost 4 bases and J lost 6 bases. The V gene's germline CDR1 is LGHDT and CDR2 YNNKEL (reference sequence). This CDR3 reads CASSPGLAGVWTKEGDTQYF. Here the CDR3 DNA reads TGTGCCAGCAGCCCCGGACTAGCGGGAGTTTGGACGAAAGAAGGGGATACGCAGTATTTT.

This clonotype was seen repeatedly, ten times or more. The V call is TRBV20-1, the J call TRBJ2-7, with TRBD1 identical over 7 bases. The CDR3 totals 12 residues. V lost 6 bases, J lost 5 bases, and 7 bases stayed unmatched. CDR1 and CDR2 (germline): DFQATT, SNEGSKA (reference sequence). This CDR3 reads CSALQGYDEQYF. The CDR3, as DNA: TGCAGTGCGTTACAGGGGTACGACGAGCAGTACTTC.

This clonotype was detected many times. The V and J genes are TRBV5-1 and TRBJ2-7; 7 positions match TRBD1. This CDR3 comprises 15 residues. V trimming: 4 bases; J trimming: 4 bases; junction bases outside the gene matches: 11. Germline V gives CDR1 SGHRS, CDR2 YFSETQ. CDR3 sequence (DNA): TGCGCCAGCAGCGTCTCCGGGACAGCCCCTTACGAGCAGTACTTC. This gives the protein CASSVSGTAPYEQYF.

This clonotype occurred many times. This chain links TRBV2 with TRBJ2-2, with D perhaps matching TRBD2 (6 bases). Between the trimmed V and J ends, which lost 6 bases and 7 bases, there was a span of 18 bases. There are 15 residues in the CDR3. Looked up from germline, CDR1 is SNHLY and CDR2 is FYNNEI. For the CDR3, the DNA is TGTGCCAGCAGCCCGGGACTTCGTGGTATCGGGGAGCTGTTTTTT. Its translation is CASSPGLRGIGELFF.

This clonotype was observed at least ten times. V gene TRBV5-6 combines with J gene TRBJ1-1; D not resolved. Trimming left V 1 base short and J 7 bases short, with 8 bases between. CDR1 and CDR2 from the germline V gene are SGHDT and YYEEEE. This CDR3 region has 12 residues. Here the CDR3 reads CASSLRPVEAFF. As DNA, the CDR3 is TGTGCCAGCAGCTTGAGACCGGTTGAAGCTTTCTTT.

There are many counts of this clonotype. The chain uses TRBV7-9 and TRBJ2-1; 10 positions agree with TRBD2. CDR3 length: 15 residues. The germline V gene has CDR1 SEHNR and CDR2 FQNEAQ (reference sequence). V was pared by 5 bases and J by 7 bases, with 8 bases of the junction left unmatched. CDR3 DNA sequence: TGTGCCAGCAGCCCACCGGCTAGCGGGAGTAATGAGCAGTTCTTC. Its translation is CASSPPASGSNEQFF.

This clonotype was counted at least ten times. In DNA form, the CDR3 reads TGTGCCAGCAGCCTAAGGACCCGGGCAGATAATTCACCCCTCCACTTT. Its translation: CASSLRTRADNSPLHF. V is TRBV7-2 and J is TRBJ1-6; D ambiguous. Per the germline V gene, CDR1 is SGHTA and CDR2 is FQGNSA. The CDR3 has 16 amino acids. V dropped 5 bases and J dropped 5 bases, with 16 bases sitting between them.

The genes are TRBV6-1 and TRBJ2-3; 8 bases map to TRBD1. Trimming at V came to 3 bases and at J to 6 bases, leaving 5 bases not matched to a gene. The length of the CDR3 is 14 residues. The germline CDR1 and CDR2 sequences are MNHNS and SASEGT. The chain's CDR3 is CASSDRQGMDTQYF. CDR3 nucleotide sequence: TGTGCCAGCAGTGACAGACAGGGGATGGATACGCAGTATTTT.

In this sample, this clonotype turned up many times. The rearrangement links TRBV14 to TRBJ2-5; 9 nucleotides line up with TRBD1. Germline CDR1 and CDR2: SGHDN and FVKESK. V shed 0 bases, J shed 4 bases, and the junction held 3 bases outside the gene matches. The CDR3 totals 15 residues. CDR3 protein: CASSQETGGAETQYF. Here the CDR3 DNA reads TGTGCCAGCAGCCAAGAGACAGGGGGGGCAGAGACCCAGTACTTC.

Many counts were recorded for this clonotype. CDR3 nucleotide sequence: TGTGCCACCAGTGACCCTGCTAGCGGCCAAAAGACCTACAATGAGCAGTTCTTC. Translating it yields CATSDPASGQKTYNEQFF. V gene TRBV24-1 combines with J gene TRBJ2-1; the match to TRBD2 covers 7 bases. Germline lookup yields CDR1 KGHDR and CDR2 SFDVKD. This CDR3 spans 18 amino acids. V lost 4 bases, J lost 2 bases, and 13 bases stayed unmatched.

The CDR3 sequence is CASSPPMDSPLHF. Here the CDR3 DNA reads TGTGCCAGCTCACCACCGATGGATTCACCCCTCCACTTT. The gene calls are TRBV18 and TRBJ1-6; no reliable D call. This CDR3 contains 13 residues. The germline V gene encodes CDR1 KGHSH and CDR2 LQKENI. With 0 bases removed from V and 8 bases from J, the gap between germline ends came to 5 bases.

This clonotype was picked up many times. The genes are TRBV11-3 and TRBJ2-7, with 13 bases identical to TRBD2. Germline V CDR1 and CDR2: SGHNT, YENEEA. The V and J ends lost 2 bases and 2 bases, in that order; junction bases with no gene match: 3. The length of the CDR3 is 16 residues. The CDR3 protein is CASSLTGLAGTYEQYF. In DNA form, the CDR3 reads TGTGCCAGCAGCTTAACGGGACTAGCGGGAACCTACGAGCAGTACTTC.

V is TRBV7-8 and J is TRBJ1-3; weak D call: TRBD1 (5 bases). CDR1 is SGHVS and CDR2 is FQNEAQ in the germline V gene. With 2 bases removed from V and 4 bases from J, the gap between germline ends came to 15 bases. This CDR3 spans 16 amino acids. The CDR3 DNA follows: TGTGCCAGCAGCTTATACCAGGAAAGGGACGGAAACACCATATATTTT. It yields the protein CASSLYQERDGNTIYF.

The rearrangement uses TRBV27 and TRBJ2-7, with D perhaps assigned TRBD1 or TRBD2 (5 bases each). The germline V gene encodes CDR1 MNHEY and CDR2 SMNVEV (reference sequence). The CDR3 runs to 14 residues. The V end lost 7 bases, the J end lost 2 bases, and 15 bases lay between the germline ends. The DNA of the CDR3 is TGTGCCAGCATGGGACGTCGGGGCCCCTACGAGCAGTACTTC. Residues: CASMGRRGPYEQYF.

This clonotype was picked up many times. The V call is TRBV30, the J call TRBJ2-6; the D gene is possibly TRBD2 (5 bases). The germline V and J ends were trimmed by 4 bases and 4 bases, with 11 bases remaining between them. CDR3 length equals 14 residues. The V gene's germline CDR1 is GTSNPN and CDR2 SVGIG (reference sequence). The CDR3 loop is CAWNEGAGANVLTF. The DNA for the CDR3 is TGTGCCTGGAACGAGGGCGCGGGGGCCAACGTCCTGACTTTC.

This clonotype was observed at least ten times. V usage is TRBV3-1 and J usage is TRBJ2-1; the match to TRBD1 covers 12 bases. This CDR3 is built from 17 residues. Looked up from germline, CDR1 is LGHDT and CDR2 is YNNKEL (reference sequence). V lost 2 bases, J lost 6 bases, and 8 bases stayed unmatched. CDR3 in amino acids: CASSQPFRDRGRNEQFF. The CDR3 nucleotides read TGTGCCAGCAGCCAACCTTTCCGGGACAGGGGGCGCAATGAGCAGTTCTTC.